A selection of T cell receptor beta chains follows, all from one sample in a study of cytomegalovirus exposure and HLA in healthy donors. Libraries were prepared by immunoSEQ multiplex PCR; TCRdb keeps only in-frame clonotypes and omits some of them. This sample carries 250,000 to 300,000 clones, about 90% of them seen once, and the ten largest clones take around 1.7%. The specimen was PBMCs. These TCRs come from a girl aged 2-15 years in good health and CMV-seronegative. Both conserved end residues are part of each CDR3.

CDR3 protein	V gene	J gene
CASSESGGGDEQFF	TRBV9	TRBJ2-1
CASSDLDRENQPQHF	TRBV2	TRBJ1-5
CASRFGTGAKETQYF	TRBV12-2	TRBJ2-5
CASSYSDRPREQYF	TRBV6-5	TRBJ2-7
CASSYLGDNGYTF	TRBV6-5	TRBJ1-2
CASSQDGTGNYGYTF	TRBV4-2	TRBJ1-2
CASSLDSSTGSLAETQYF	TRBV5-1	TRBJ2-5
CARRGNSKNIQYF	TRBV9	TRBJ2-4
CASSLPDTYRYSNQPQHF	TRBV28	TRBJ1-5
CASSLEAANGGSPLHF	TRBV7-2	TRBJ1-6
CASSLAGATGSRATNEKLFF	TRBV5-1	TRBJ1-4
CASSRRAPEAFF	TRBV11-2	TRBJ1-1
CASSLEEGAGTEAFF	TRBV13	TRBJ1-1
CASSQPRQGKADTQYF	TRBV4-1	TRBJ2-3
CASPGSGRSPPYEQYF	TRBV10-2	TRBJ2-7
CATSRGGVDNEQFF	TRBV15	TRBJ2-1
CASSITGGVGFNEQFF	TRBV7-3	TRBJ2-1
CASSRGGYVEKLFF	TRBV27	TRBJ1-4
CASSSGTVNQPQHF	TRBV6-6	TRBJ1-5
CASSPQTGKSRNTIYF	TRBV11-2	TRBJ1-3
CASRESRDSPEAFF	TRBV10-1	TRBJ1-1
CASSEYGGSVGYNEQFF	TRBV25-1	TRBJ2-1
CASTRLTRNTEAFF	TRBV6-1	TRBJ1-1
CASSYSGQNYEQYF	TRBV6-6	NA
CAIGLAGVNEQFF	TRBV10-3	TRBJ2-1
CSSSPPGGGAFF	TRBV7-9	TRBJ1-1
CASRGERGYSYNEQFF	TRBV6-6	TRBJ2-1
CASSFLPGQEWITEAFF	TRBV7-9	TRBJ1-1
CSADRAGETQYF	TRBV29-1	TRBJ2-5
CASSLVGAGQGDPLGSYTF	TRBV5-1	TRBJ1-2
CASSQDRGTYEQYF	TRBV4-1	TRBJ2-7
CASSLDRGGGEKLFF	TRBV5-4	TRBJ1-4
CASNPDRGPFYYNEQFF	TRBV5-4	TRBJ2-1
CASSLATGPNSPLHF	TRBV27	TRBJ1-6
CASSLKDPSRGLSSYEQYF	TRBV7-9	TRBJ2-7
CASSPRQGDRYGYTF	TRBV27	TRBJ1-2
CASSYRGQEKLFF	TRBV6-5	TRBJ1-4
CASSLKENEQYF	TRBV7-8	TRBJ2-7
CASSGTGNQPQHF	TRBV10-2	TRBJ1-5
CSVEVGLAREQYF	TRBV29-1	TRBJ2-7
CASSLGLAGGPDIQYF	TRBV5-6	TRBJ2-4
CASSVDGGLETQYF	TRBV9	TRBJ2-5
CASSPGLNTEAFF	TRBV6-1	TRBJ1-1